This TCR beta chain was sequenced in a study of T cells after yellow fever vaccination (dated by TCRdb to between 2018 and 2021). Broadly, across the study: Libraries from fractions with low cell numbers were prepared with the SMART-Seq v4 Ultra Low Input RNA kit. The cohort comprised two healthy male donors, one aged 18 to 30 and one aged 30 to 39 years. Bulk PBMC replicates and cell subsets were isolated from blood drawn at multiple timepoints before and after both primary and secondary immunization. To track T-cell clones before and after primary and booster YFV17D yellow fever vaccination, bulk TCR alpha and beta repertoires were sequenced longitudinally. Points the paper makes about the study in general: Most clones expanded after primary vaccination (about 95% of CD4 and approximately 90% of CD8) were re-detected after the booster, suggesting that broad memory maintenance occurred. Compared with the primary T-cell response, the secondary T-cell response was faster but weaker, reaching its peak on day 5 rather than on day 15. Because the study included only a couple of donors, the extent to which the findings can be generalized is limited. A small fraction of clonotypes showed up in both the CD4 and CD8 compartments, probably as a result of convergent recombination. Computational filtering was needed because FACS-sorted repertoires could contain abundant contaminating clonotypes from the bulk population.

TCR cDNA was synthesized by 5'RACE template switching, through which a universal primer site and unique molecular identifiers were introduced. Priming of cDNA synthesis was performed from both the TCR alpha and TCR beta constant segments. Two PCR steps were used to amplify libraries, with sample barcodes and sequencing adapters being added in the second step. Libraries were sequenced on Illumina HiSeq 2500 (2x100 bp) or NovaSeq (2x150 bp). Regarding the original processing steps: Demultiplexing of reads and collapsing into UMI consensus sequences were performed with MIGEC, and V(D)J alignment was carried out with MiXCR. Vaccine-responding clonotypes were defined with edgeR using replicate PBMC samples, requiring FDR below 0.01 and a log2 fold change above 5 up to day 15. CD4 or CD8 identity was assigned to each bulk clonotype according to whether the clonotype was present at higher abundance in the sequenced CD4 repertoire or the sequenced CD8 repertoire. TCRdb trimmed the raw reads at Q25, called clones with MiXCR and kept productive beta chains. Entries that share a CDR3 protein sequence are merged under the most common genes and DNA. TCRdb assigned the V and J calls; the authors' analysis was not used. For this sample the table gives tens of thousands of distinct CDR3 sequences, of which 6% to 8% were detected only once. Clones ranked in the top ten supply 25% to 35% of the sample.

This clonotype was observed at least ten times. Its antigen is not yet known. Base qualities are missing; no much larger clone stands one base away. For this chain, trimming is 0 bases at the V end and 4 bases at the J end, and the number of junction bases without a gene match is 8. The germline V gene (reference sequence) specifies DFQATT as CDR1 and SNEGSKA as CDR2. CDR3 length: 16 amino acids, cysteine to phenylalanine. The CDR3 DNA has 48 bases and is translated from base 1. Read against the paper, the sample's treatment or condition label means: live attenuated yellow fever vaccine strain. PBMCs were isolated from peripheral blood using a standard Ficoll-Paque protocol. Dynabeads CD4 and CD8 positive selection kits were used to isolate the CD4 and CD8 T-cell fractions. RNA was extracted with TriZol from bulk PBMCs, CD4 and CD8 fractions, and dextramer-positive and dextramer-negative fractions.

The receptor was isolated from a young man who received the YFV17D yellow fever vaccine. The chain joins TRBV20-1 to TRBJ2-1, with 8 middle bases fitting TRBD2. Material: CD8+ T cells sorted from PBMCs, obtained approximately 15 days after the first yellow fever vaccination. The CDR3 region has the sequence CSARDLLSGGYNEQFF. The nucleotide sequence reads as follows: TGCAGTGCTAGAGACCTACTAAGCGGGGGTTACAATGAGCAGTTCTTC.